These T cell receptor beta chains were read from a single sample in a study of shared clonotypes between healthy human individuals. Assay: immunoSEQ multiplex PCR; the TCRdb copy retains only in-frame clones and omits some. This sample has 2 million to 2.5 million clones, with around 93% found just once. What was sequenced was naive CD4+ T cells from PBMCs. The receptors shown here come from a man between 18 and 35 years old in good health. Some clones in this sample may be carry-over from other donors' samples. Both conserved end residues are part of each CDR3. A D gene is named only where the DNA matches it firmly. Expanded clones are given a class, and other clones once, few, many or no size at all.

J	size	D	V	DNA	CDR3
TRBJ1-6	.	.	TRBV29-1	TGCAGCGTTACCGACACGGGGAATTCACCCCTCCACTTT	CSVTDTGNSPLHF
TRBJ2-1	.	.	TRBV29-1	TGCAGCGTTGAAAAGGGTGGGGCAGACTCCTACAATGAGCAGTTCTTC	CSVEKGGADSYNEQFF
TRBJ2-1	.	.	TRBV5-6	TGTGCCAGCAGCAACGACAGGATCGAGCAGTTCTTC	CASSNDRIEQFF
TRBJ1-5	.	.	TRBV2	TGTGCCAGCGGTCTGGCCCTTAATCAGCCCCAGCATTTT	CASGLALNQPQHF
TRBJ2-2	.	.	TRBV28	TGTGCCAGCACCCTCGGAGGGCAGCATATTAACACCGGGGAGCTGTTTTTT	CASTLGGQHINTGELFF
TRBJ1-5	.	.	TRBV6-6	TGTGCCAGCAGTCCAGCGAGGGCCGGGCAGCCCCAGCATTTT	CASSPARAGQPQHF
TRBJ1-5	.	.	TRBV18	TGTGCCAGCTCACCGTCTGTGTGGAGGGGTGATCAGCCCCAGCATTTT	CASSPSVWRGDQPQHF
TRBJ2-3	.	.	TRBV6-1	TGTGCCAGCAGTGAAAGAAAAGATACGCAGTATTTT	CASSERKDTQYF
TRBJ2-7	once	TRBD1	TRBV4-1	TGCGCCAGCAGCCAACTACAGGGGGCTTCCTACGAGCAGTACTTC	CASSQLQGASYEQYF
TRBJ2-4	.	.	TRBV5-4	TGTGCCAGCAGCTTGCGAGAGGGGACCAAAAACATTCAGTACTTC	CASSLREGTKNIQYF
TRBJ1-2	.	.	TRBV19	TGTGCCAGTAGTGGTCGGCAGCCCAACTATGGCTACACCTTC	CASSGRQPNYGYTF
TRBJ2-2	.	.	TRBV11-2	TGTGCCAGCACCGGGACCGCAACCGGGGAGCTGTTTTTT	CASTGTATGELFF
TRBJ2-7	.	TRBD1	TRBV6-5	TGTGCCAGCAGTTATGCCGGGACAGCCAATCCCTACGAGCAGTACTTC	CASSYAGTANPYEQYF
TRBJ1-4	.	TRBD1	TRBV2	TGTGCCAGCAGTGCCCTGACAGGGTCTAATGAAAAACTGTTTTTT	CASSALTGSNEKLFF
TRBJ2-7	.	.	TRBV7-9	TGTGCCAGCACTAGTCTGTACGAGCAGTACTTC	CASTSLYEQYF
TRBJ2-3	.	.	TRBV5-1	TGCGCCAGCAGCTTGCCTAGCGCGAGCACAGATACGCAGTATTTT	CASSLPSASTDTQYF
TRBJ1-3	.	.	TRBV6-5	TGTGCCAGCAGCACCGGACTGGACTCTGGAAACACCATATATTTT	CASSTGLDSGNTIYF
TRBJ1-1	.	.	TRBV7-9	TGTGCCAGCAGCTTAGAGGGGGGAAGCACTGAAGCTTTCTTT	CASSLEGGSTEAFF
TRBJ2-5	.	.	TRBV6-5	TGTGCCAGCAGCCCCCCTGGCATACTAGAGACCCAGTACTTC	CASSPPGILETQYF
TRBJ1-2	.	.	TRBV7-9	TGTGCCAGCAGCTTATTCAGGGAAGGGTATGGCTACACCTTC	CASSLFREGYGYTF
TRBJ1-1	once	TRBD1	TRBV5-6	TGTGCCAGCAGCACGGACAGGGTGGGCACTGAAGCTTTCTTT	CASSTDRVGTEAFF
TRBJ1-5	.	TRBD1	TRBV10-3	TGTGCCATCAGTGATCAGGGGGCGGGCAATCAGCCCCAGCATTTT	CAISDQGAGNQPQHF
TRBJ2-3	.	.	TRBV28	TGTGCCAGCAAGGGGGACTCAGATACGCAGTATTTT	CASKGDSDTQYF
TRBJ2-1	few	TRBD2	TRBV9	TGTGCCAGCAGCGTTGGCGCCAGTCGCCTAGCGGGAGGTGAGCAGTTCTTC	CASSVGASRLAGGEQFF
TRBJ1-5	.	TRBD1	TRBV18	TGTGCCAGCTCACCATTTACCGAGACAGGGGGCGGGCAGCCCCAGCATTTT	CASSPFTETGGGQPQHF
TRBJ1-1	.	.	TRBV28	TGTGCCAGCAGTTCCACCGGGACGGAGAACACTGAAGCTTTCTTT	CASSSTGTENTEAFF
TRBJ2-1	.	TRBD2	TRBV6-5	TGTGCCAGCAGTTACGTCGGGGGGAATGAGCAGTTCTTC	CASSYVGGNEQFF
TRBJ1-1	.	.	TRBV18	TGTGCCAGCTCACCATCCCCTTTCGGAGGCTCCACTGAAGCTTTCTTT	CASSPSPFGGSTEAFF
TRBJ2-5	.	.	TRBV29-1	TGCAGCGTGGCACAGGAGACCCAGTACTTC	CSVAQETQYF
TRBJ1-1	.	.	TRBV27	TGTGCCAGCAGTTTTACTCCCATGGGGGACACTGAAGCTTTCTTT	CASSFTPMGDTEAFF
TRBJ2-5	.	TRBD2	TRBV25-1	TGTGCCAGCAGTGAATGGGGAGGGGAGACCCAGTACTTC	CASSEWGGETQYF
TRBJ2-7	few	.	TRBV5-1	TGCGCCAGCAGCTTGGAGGGCCCCTACGAGCAGTACTTC	CASSLEGPYEQYF
TRBJ1-4	.	TRBD1	TRBV19	TGTGCCAGTAGTACCGGGACAGGCGCAACTAATGAAAAACTGTTTTTT	CASSTGTGATNEKLFF
TRBJ2-7	.	TRBD1	TRBV28	TGTGCCAGCAGTCGACCGCCGGGACAGGTGGCCTCGGGGCACTCAAGGTACGAGCAGTACTTC	CASSRPPGQVASGHSRYEQYF
TRBJ1-4	.	.	TRBV11-2	TGTGCCAGCAGCTTAGTGGTCACTAATGAAAAACTGTTTTTT	CASSLVVTNEKLFF
TRBJ2-5	.	.	TRBV30	TGTGCCTGGAGTGTCCACTTCCAAGAGACCCAGTACTTC	CAWSVHFQETQYF
TRBJ1-3	.	TRBD1	TRBV7-6	TGTGCCAGCAGCCTTTGGACAGGGTCTGGAAACACCATATATTTT	CASSLWTGSGNTIYF
TRBJ2-2	.	.	TRBV9	TGTGCCAGCAGCGTAGGACATACGAACACCGGGGAGCTGTTTTTT	CASSVGHTNTGELFF
TRBJ2-1	.	.	TRBV7-3	TGTGCCAGCAGCCAAGGGATAAGCTCCTACAATGAGCAGTTCTTC	CASSQGISSYNEQFF
TRBJ2-2	.	.	TRBV7-9	TGTGCCAGCAGCGTAAAACGGGGCGGAGCCGGGGAGCTGTTTTTT	CASSVKRGGAGELFF
TRBJ2-1	.	.	TRBV6-6	TGTGCCAGCACCTCTTACAATGAGCAGTTCTTC	CASTSYNEQFF
TRBJ2-5	once	.	TRBV18	TGTGCCAGCTCAACATCCGGGCCCCCCCAAGAGACCCAGTACTTC	CASSTSGPPQETQYF
TRBJ2-3	once	TRBD2	TRBV7-2	TGTGCCAGCAGCTCACGGACTAGCGGATCCACAGATACGCAGTATTTT	CASSSRTSGSTDTQYF
TRBJ2-3	.	.	TRBV7-2	TGTGCCAGCAGCTACAGGAGAACAGATACGCAGTATTTT	CASSYRRTDTQYF
TRBJ1-3	.	TRBD1	TRBV18	TGTGCCAGCTCACCACCCGGGACAGGGGCCGGAAACACCATATATTTT	CASSPPGTGAGNTIYF
TRBJ1-1	.	.	TRBV5-1	TGCGCCAGCAGCTTGGCGGCCTCGAACACTGAAGCTTTCTTT	CASSLAASNTEAFF
TRBJ1-1	.	TRBD1	TRBV5-4	TGTGCCAGCAGCCCCAACAGGGGCGTCACTGAAGCTTTCTTT	CASSPNRGVTEAFF
TRBJ1-4	.	TRBD1	TRBV11-2	TGTGCCAGCAGCGCGGGCTTGACAGGGATGGGTGAAAAACTGTTTTTT	CASSAGLTGMGEKLFF
TRBJ1-3	once	.	TRBV9	TGTGCCAGCAGCGTAGGAGGGAGAGCTGGAAACACCATATATTTT	CASSVGGRAGNTIYF
TRBJ2-7	.	TRBD2	TRBV27	TGTGCCAGCAGTTCGCCAGCGGGAGGGGCCGAGCAGTACTTC	CASSSPAGGAEQYF
TRBJ1-4	.	TRBD1	TRBV5-6	TGTGCCAGCAGCTTGCCAGGGGGCGATGAAAAACTGTTTTTT	CASSLPGGDEKLFF
TRBJ2-3	.	.	TRBV5-4	TGTGCCAGCAGCAAGGGACTTCCCACCGCGGGGACAGATACGCAGTATTTT	CASSKGLPTAGTDTQYF
TRBJ2-1	.	TRBD2	TRBV10-3	TGTGCCATCAGTGATACGACTAGCGGGAGGGCGTTCTTC	CAISDTTSGRAFF